This T cell receptor beta chain derives from a study of Ad26.COV2.S vaccination and SARS-CoV-2 variants. TCRdb's copy holds only in-frame clones and misses some; the assay was immunoSEQ multiplex PCR. This table has roughly 400,000 clones, approximately 92% appearing once. Treatment noted: approximately 18 received Ad26.COV2.S at low or high dose, single or two shots; a few received placebo; per-sample allocation not given. Following the first vaccine or placebo injection, samples were taken on day 63. This CDR3 region has 15 residues. The ends lost 2 bases at V and 6 bases at J; junction bases unmatched: 3. In germline, CDR1 is LNHDA, CDR2 SQIVND (reference sequence).

Sequenced here: peripheral blood, sampled in a trial of Ad26.COV2.S vaccine versus placebo. The chain has TRBV19 and TRBJ1-6, with 8 bases fitting TRBD1. The origin of this receptor is a person between 18 and 59 years old who received the Ad26.COV2.S COVID-19 vaccine or a placebo. The DNA for the CDR3 is TGTGCCAGTAGTATAAGAGACAGGGGTAATTCACCCCTCCACTTT. This translates into CASSIRDRGNSPLHF.